Listed here are 16 T cell receptor beta chains from one sample, sequenced in a study of T cells after yellow fever vaccination. Using its own MiXCR run on the 5' RACE reads, TCRdb lists one record per CDR3 protein. The sample yields 500,000 to 700,000 distinct CDR3 sequences, over 15% seen once. This specimen consisted of PBMCs, obtained 15 days after the yellow fever booster vaccination. The receptor source for this set is a young man who received the YFV17D yellow fever vaccine.

This clonotype was seen a handful of times. The V and J genes are TRBV12-3 or TRBV12-4 and TRBJ2-7; TRBD1 or TRBD2 may be the D gene (5 bases each). V lost 7 bases and J 0 bases, leaving 13 bases between the germline ends. This CDR3 spans 14 amino acids. For the CDR3, the DNA is TGTGCCAGCACCAAAGCAGGGAGCTCCTACGAGCAGTACTTC. This codes for CASTKAGSSYEQYF.

This clonotype came up a few times. V usage is TRBV7-2 and J usage is TRBJ2-3; D gene unclear. Trimming removed 5 bases at V and 7 bases at J, with 13 bases between. CDR1 SGHTA and CDR2 FQGNSA come from the germline V gene. CDR3 size: 13 residues. The CDR3 nucleotides read TGTGCCAGCAGCCCCGAGGCAGGAAATACGCAGTATTTT. Amino acid sequence: CASSPEAGNTQYF.

This clonotype was seen many times. The chain couples TRBV12-3 or TRBV12-4 to TRBJ2-3; 15 bases map to TRBD2. This CDR3 spans 17 amino acids. After removal of 5 bases from V and 0 bases from J, the junction contained 3 bases not matched to a gene. The CDR3 nucleotides are TGTGCCAGCAGTCTTGGGACTAGCGGGAGGAGCACAGATACGCAGTATTTT. This gives the protein CASSLGTSGRSTDTQYF.

This clonotype was counted between two and nine times. The chain recombines TRBV12-3 or TRBV12-4 with TRBJ2-2; D perhaps matches TRBD2 (6 bases). This CDR3 has 16 residues. V was cut by 4 bases and J by 1 base, with 13 bases left in between. The CDR3 DNA reads as TGTGCCAGCAGTTCCAATTGGCGGGGGAACACCGGGGAGCTGTTTTTT. Its translation: CASSSNWRGNTGELFF.

This clonotype was recorded a few times. The chain joins TRBV6-5 to TRBJ2-7; 11 bases are shared with TRBD1. Germline CDR1 MNHEY, CDR2 SVGAGI. V lost 4 bases, J lost 4 bases, and 3 bases stayed unmatched. This CDR3 has 14 amino acids. CDR3 amino acids: CASSWDRGAYEQYF. CDR3 in DNA: TGTGCCAGCAGTTGGGACAGGGGGGCTTACGAGCAGTACTTC.

This clonotype was observed a handful of times. The chain couples TRBV11-2 to TRBJ2-3, with 7 nucleotides matching TRBD1. The CDR3 extends over 15 amino acids. V gave up 2 bases and J gave up 2 bases; unmatched junction bases: 4. Per the germline V gene, CDR1 is SGHAT and CDR2 is FQNNGV. The CDR3 loop is CASSLTTGYTDTQYF. Here the CDR3 DNA reads TGTGCCAGCAGCTTAACGACAGGGTACACAGATACGCAGTATTTT.

This sequence joins TRBV7-9 and TRBJ2-2; 7 bases fit TRBD1. The germline V gene encodes CDR1 SEHNR and CDR2 FQNEAQ (reference sequence). The CDR3 sequence is 17 residues long. Trimming removed 4 bases from V and 3 bases from J; junction bases left unmatched: 11. CDR3 loop: CASSSEKGQDDTGELFF. The CDR3 bases are TGTGCCAGCAGCTCCGAGAAAGGACAGGATGACACCGGGGAGCTGTTTTTT.

This clonotype came up once. This chain links TRBV28 with TRBJ2-3; perhaps TRBD1 as D (6 bases). Germline CDR1 is MDHEN and CDR2 is SYDVKM. This CDR3 has 15 residues. Trimming took off 2 bases at V and 6 bases at J, with 15 bases between the two ends. This CDR3 reads CASSLRGRGADTQYF. CDR3 sequence (DNA): TGTGCCAGCAGTTTAAGGGGCAGGGGAGCTGATACGCAGTATTTT.

This clonotype was seen only a few times. V and J are TRBV12-3 or TRBV12-4 and TRBJ2-7, with TRBD1 matching 10 bases. The CDR3 is made up of 15 amino acids. With V trimmed by 5 bases and J by 3 bases, 7 bases remained unmatched. The DNA of the CDR3 is TGTGCCAGCAGTGCTCCGGGACAGGGGCTCTACGAGCAGTACTTC. It codes for CASSAPGQGLYEQYF.

This rearrangement joins TRBV29-1 to TRBJ2-4; TRBD2 agrees at 13 bases. Germline-derived CDR1 and CDR2 are SQVTM and ANQGSEA. The CDR3 runs 17 residues. V was pared by 8 bases and J by 0 bases, with 10 bases of the junction left unmatched. The CDR3 loop reads CSPRTSGSKTAKNIQYF. The CDR3 coding sequence is TGCAGCCCTCGGACTAGCGGGAGTAAAACAGCCAAAAACATTCAGTACTTC.

In its sample, this clonotype was seen a few times. The chain couples TRBV6-1 to TRBJ1-2; D is ambiguous. Germline V gene data show CDR1 as MNHNS and CDR2 as SASEGT. The V gene lost 3 bases and the J gene lost 8 bases, with 13 bases spanning the gap. The CDR3 contains 13 residues. The CDR3 loop reads CASSDTVARGYTF. CDR3 DNA sequence: TGTGCCAGCAGTGATACAGTAGCTCGGGGCTACACCTTC.

This chain joins TRBV12-3 or TRBV12-4 and TRBJ1-5; the D gene is possibly TRBD1 (5 bases). The CDR3 is 13 amino acids. Trimming left V 7 bases short and J 11 bases short, with 18 bases between. DNA for the CDR3: TGTGCCAGCACCCAATCCCTGGGGCAAGCCCAGCATTTT. Protein sequence: CASTQSLGQAQHF.

This clonotype occurred a few times. The rearrangement uses TRBV12-3 or TRBV12-4 and TRBJ2-7; TRBD2 matches 11 bases. The CDR3 has 17 residues. V lost 4 bases and J lost 5; bases outside the gene matches: 13. CDR3 amino acids: CASSSRVAGGPSHEQYF. For the CDR3, the DNA is TGTGCCAGCAGTTCCCGTGTAGCGGGAGGGCCTAGTCACGAGCAGTACTTC.

The genes are TRBV12-3 or TRBV12-4 and TRBJ2-4; 7 positions match TRBD1. J gave up 3 bases and V 4 bases, and 0 bases lay outside the gene matches. The CDR3 extends over 13 amino acids. The DNA for the CDR3 is TGTGCCAGCAGTTGGGACAGCAAAAACATTCAGTACTTC. This sequence encodes CASSWDSKNIQYF.

This chain joins TRBV19 and TRBJ1-1; D uncertain. Germline loops: CDR1 LNHDA, CDR2 SQIVND (reference sequence). The CDR3 totals 11 residues. V was pared by 5 bases and J by 6 bases, with 7 bases between. In DNA form, the CDR3 reads TGTGCCAGTAGTCGGTGGTCTGAAGCTTTCTTT. Protein: CASSRWSEAFF.

This clonotype occurred once. The chain links TRBV20-1 to TRBJ2-3; D ambiguous. This CDR3 contains 11 residues. Trimming pared 7 bases from V and 2 bases from J, leaving 7 bases between. Germline lookup yields CDR1 DFQATT and CDR2 SNEGSKA (reference sequence). The CDR3 DNA sequence: TGCAGTGTCAAGAACACAGATACGCAGTATTTT. Translating it yields CSVKNTDTQYF.